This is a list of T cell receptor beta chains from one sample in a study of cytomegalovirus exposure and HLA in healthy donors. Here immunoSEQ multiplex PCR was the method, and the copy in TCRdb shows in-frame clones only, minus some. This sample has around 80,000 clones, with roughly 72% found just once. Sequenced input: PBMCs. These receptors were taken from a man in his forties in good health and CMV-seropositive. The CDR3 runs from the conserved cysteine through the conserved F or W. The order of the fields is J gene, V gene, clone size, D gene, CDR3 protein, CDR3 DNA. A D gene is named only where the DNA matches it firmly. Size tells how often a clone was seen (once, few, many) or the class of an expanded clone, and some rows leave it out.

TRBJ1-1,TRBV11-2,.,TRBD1,CASSLEGDRHTEAFF,TGTGCCAGCAGCTTAGAGGGGGACAGACACACTGAAGCTTTCTTT
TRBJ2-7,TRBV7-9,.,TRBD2,CASSPSGGFYEQYF,TGTGCCAGCAGCCCCTCGGGGGGTTTCTACGAGCAGTACTTC
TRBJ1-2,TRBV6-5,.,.,CASGGDGNYGYTF,TGTGCCAGCGGAGGAGACGGAAACTATGGCTACACCTTC
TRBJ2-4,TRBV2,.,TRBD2,CASRQDRQREERYF,TGTGCCAGCAGGCAAGATCGCCAGCGGGAGGAAAGGTACTTC
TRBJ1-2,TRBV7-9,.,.,CASSVDRNYGYTF,TGTGCCAGTAGCGTCGACAGAAACTATGGCTACACCTTC
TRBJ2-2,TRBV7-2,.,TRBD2,CASRLGGAGELFF,TGTGCCAGCAGACTTGGGGGGGCCGGGGAGCTGTTTTTT
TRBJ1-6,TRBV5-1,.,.,CASSLGLGDNSPLHF,TGCGCCAGCAGCTTGGGGTTGGGAGACAATTCACCCCTCCACTTT
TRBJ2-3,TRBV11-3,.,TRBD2,CASSSRLAPGTDTQYF,TGTGCCAGCAGCTCCCGACTAGCCCCTGGCACAGATACGCAGTATTTT
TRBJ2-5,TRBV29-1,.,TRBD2,CSVGAGTSEETQYF,TGCAGCGTTGGTGCCGGGACTAGCGAAGAGACCCAGTACTTC
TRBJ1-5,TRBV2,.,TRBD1,CASSEQGAGQPQHF,TGTGCCAGCAGCGAACAGGGGGCCGGGCAGCCCCAGCATTTT
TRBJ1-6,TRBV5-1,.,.,CASSLGVDTYNSPLHF,TGCGCCAGCAGCTTGGGAGTCGATACCTATAATTCACCCCTCCACTTT
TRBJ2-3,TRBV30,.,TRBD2,CAWRQGLAVTDTQYF,TGTGCCTGGAGGCAGGGACTAGCGGTCACAGATACGCAGTATTTT
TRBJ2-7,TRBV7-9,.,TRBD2,CASSRREGGHEQYF,TGTGCCAGCAGCCGAAGGGAGGGAGGCCACGAGCAGTACTTC
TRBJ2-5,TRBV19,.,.,CASRPDPGFAYF,TGTGCCAGTAGACCGGACCCAGGGTTCGCGTACTTC
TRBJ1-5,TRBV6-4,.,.,CASSATSNQPQHF,TGTGCCAGCAGCGCCACGAGTAATCAGCCCCAGCATTTT
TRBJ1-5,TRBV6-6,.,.,CASGPLGDSNQPQHF,TGTGCGAGCGGGCCACTAGGCGATAGCAATCAGCCCCAGCATTTT
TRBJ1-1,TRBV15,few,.,CATSRDLEASTEAFF,TGTGCCACCAGCAGAGATCTGGAGGCCAGCACTGAAGCTTTCTTT
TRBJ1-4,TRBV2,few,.,CASNRNGMNEKLFF,TGTGCCAGCAACCGCAACGGGATGAATGAAAAACTGTTTTTT
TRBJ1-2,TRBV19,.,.,CASSIAELRGYTF,TGTGCCAGTAGTATAGCTGAGCTTCGTGGCTACACCTTC
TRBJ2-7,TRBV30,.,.,CAWSPGAGEQYF,TGTGCCTGGAGCCCAGGGGCAGGGGAGCAGTACTTC
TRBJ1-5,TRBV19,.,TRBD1,CASSTYVTGVSNQPQHF,TGTGCCAGTAGTACCTATGTAACAGGGGTTAGCAATCAGCCCCAGCATTTT
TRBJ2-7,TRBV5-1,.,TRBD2,CASSWTGTSGSYEQYF,TGCGCCAGCAGCTGGACTGGGACTAGCGGTTCCTACGAGCAGTACTTC
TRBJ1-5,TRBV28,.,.,CASSGGGRNQPQHF,TGTGCCAGCTCGGGGGGAGGACGCAATCAGCCCCAGCATTTT
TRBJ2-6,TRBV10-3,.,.,CAISGVISGSGANVLTF,TGTGCCATCAGCGGGGTCATTTCCGGCTCTGGGGCCAACGTCCTGACTTTC
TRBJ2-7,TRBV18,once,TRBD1,CASSAGTGATYEQYF,TGTGCCAGCTCAGCAGGGACAGGGGCAACCTACGAGCAGTACTTC
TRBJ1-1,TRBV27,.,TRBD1,CASSRDRVLGSTEAFF,TGTGCCAGTTCCAGGGACAGGGTGTTAGGGAGCACTGAAGCTTTCTTT
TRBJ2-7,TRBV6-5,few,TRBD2,CASSFLGGEYEQYF,TGTGCCAGCAGTTTTCTGGGGGGGGAATACGAGCAGTACTTC
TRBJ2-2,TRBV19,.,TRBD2,CATTSGTMGNTGELFF,TGTGCCACCACCTCCGGGACTATGGGTAACACCGGGGAGCTGTTTTTT
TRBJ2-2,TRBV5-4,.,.,CATLRWTTNTGELFF,TGTGCCACCCTAAGGTGGACTACGAACACCGGGGAGCTGTTTTTT
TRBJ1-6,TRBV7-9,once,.,CSTQGTGSNSPLHF,TGTTCCACACAGGGTACGGGGAGTAATTCACCCCTCCACTTT
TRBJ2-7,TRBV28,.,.,CASNLGGSEQYF,TGTGCCAGCAACCTAGGGGGTTCCGAGCAGTACTTC
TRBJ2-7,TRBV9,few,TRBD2,CASSVAKASGRHEQYF,TGTGCCAGCAGCGTAGCTAAGGCTAGCGGGAGGCACGAGCAGTACTTC
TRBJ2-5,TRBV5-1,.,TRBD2,CASSDSGGGETQYF,TGCGCCAGCAGCGACTCTGGGGGGGGAGAGACCCAGTACTTC
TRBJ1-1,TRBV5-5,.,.,CASSLERGEAFF,TGTGCCAGCAGCTTGGAACGCGGTGAAGCTTTCTTT
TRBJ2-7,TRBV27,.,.,CASSPTRGGNSGPGYEQYF,TGTGCCAGCAGTCCCACCCGAGGAGGAAATAGCGGCCCGGGGTACGAGCAGTACTTC
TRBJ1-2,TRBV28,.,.,CASRRQDYGYTF,TGTGCCAGCAGAAGGCAGGACTATGGCTACACCTTC
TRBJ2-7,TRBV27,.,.,CASSRFRDTHEQYF,TGTGCCAGCAGTCGATTCCGGGACACCCACGAGCAGTACTTC
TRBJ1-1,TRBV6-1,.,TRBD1,CASSEEPGGYTEAFF,TGTGCCAGCAGTGAAGAACCAGGGGGATACACTGAAGCTTTCTTT
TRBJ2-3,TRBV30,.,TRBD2,CAWSKGGGGGSTDTQYF,TGTGCCTGGAGTAAGGGAGGCGGCGGGGGGAGCACAGATACGCAGTATTTT
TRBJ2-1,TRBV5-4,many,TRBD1,CAGGIDRAIDEQFF,TGTGCCGGTGGTATCGACAGGGCTATCGATGAGCAGTTCTTC
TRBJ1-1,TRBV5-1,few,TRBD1,CASSLGGTGGFINTEAFF,TGCGCCAGCAGCTTGGGTGGGACAGGGGGCTTCATAAACACTGAAGCTTTCTTT
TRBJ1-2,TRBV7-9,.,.,CASSFSTDNYGYTF,TGTGCCAGCAGCTTTTCCACAGACAACTATGGCTACACCTTC
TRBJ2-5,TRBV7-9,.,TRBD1,CASSLGQGTQYF,TGTGCCAGCAGCTTAGGACAGGGGACCCAGTACTTC
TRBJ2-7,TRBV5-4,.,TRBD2,CASGAGTSVNYEQYF,TGTGCCAGCGGTGCAGGGACTAGCGTCAACTACGAGCAGTACTTC
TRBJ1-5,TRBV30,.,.,CAWSGTGLFQPQHF,TGTGCCTGGAGTGGTACAGGGTTGTTCCAGCCCCAGCATTTT
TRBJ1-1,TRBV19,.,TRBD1,CASSGFKTGKTEAFF,TGTGCCAGTAGTGGTTTTAAGACAGGGAAGACTGAAGCTTTCTTT